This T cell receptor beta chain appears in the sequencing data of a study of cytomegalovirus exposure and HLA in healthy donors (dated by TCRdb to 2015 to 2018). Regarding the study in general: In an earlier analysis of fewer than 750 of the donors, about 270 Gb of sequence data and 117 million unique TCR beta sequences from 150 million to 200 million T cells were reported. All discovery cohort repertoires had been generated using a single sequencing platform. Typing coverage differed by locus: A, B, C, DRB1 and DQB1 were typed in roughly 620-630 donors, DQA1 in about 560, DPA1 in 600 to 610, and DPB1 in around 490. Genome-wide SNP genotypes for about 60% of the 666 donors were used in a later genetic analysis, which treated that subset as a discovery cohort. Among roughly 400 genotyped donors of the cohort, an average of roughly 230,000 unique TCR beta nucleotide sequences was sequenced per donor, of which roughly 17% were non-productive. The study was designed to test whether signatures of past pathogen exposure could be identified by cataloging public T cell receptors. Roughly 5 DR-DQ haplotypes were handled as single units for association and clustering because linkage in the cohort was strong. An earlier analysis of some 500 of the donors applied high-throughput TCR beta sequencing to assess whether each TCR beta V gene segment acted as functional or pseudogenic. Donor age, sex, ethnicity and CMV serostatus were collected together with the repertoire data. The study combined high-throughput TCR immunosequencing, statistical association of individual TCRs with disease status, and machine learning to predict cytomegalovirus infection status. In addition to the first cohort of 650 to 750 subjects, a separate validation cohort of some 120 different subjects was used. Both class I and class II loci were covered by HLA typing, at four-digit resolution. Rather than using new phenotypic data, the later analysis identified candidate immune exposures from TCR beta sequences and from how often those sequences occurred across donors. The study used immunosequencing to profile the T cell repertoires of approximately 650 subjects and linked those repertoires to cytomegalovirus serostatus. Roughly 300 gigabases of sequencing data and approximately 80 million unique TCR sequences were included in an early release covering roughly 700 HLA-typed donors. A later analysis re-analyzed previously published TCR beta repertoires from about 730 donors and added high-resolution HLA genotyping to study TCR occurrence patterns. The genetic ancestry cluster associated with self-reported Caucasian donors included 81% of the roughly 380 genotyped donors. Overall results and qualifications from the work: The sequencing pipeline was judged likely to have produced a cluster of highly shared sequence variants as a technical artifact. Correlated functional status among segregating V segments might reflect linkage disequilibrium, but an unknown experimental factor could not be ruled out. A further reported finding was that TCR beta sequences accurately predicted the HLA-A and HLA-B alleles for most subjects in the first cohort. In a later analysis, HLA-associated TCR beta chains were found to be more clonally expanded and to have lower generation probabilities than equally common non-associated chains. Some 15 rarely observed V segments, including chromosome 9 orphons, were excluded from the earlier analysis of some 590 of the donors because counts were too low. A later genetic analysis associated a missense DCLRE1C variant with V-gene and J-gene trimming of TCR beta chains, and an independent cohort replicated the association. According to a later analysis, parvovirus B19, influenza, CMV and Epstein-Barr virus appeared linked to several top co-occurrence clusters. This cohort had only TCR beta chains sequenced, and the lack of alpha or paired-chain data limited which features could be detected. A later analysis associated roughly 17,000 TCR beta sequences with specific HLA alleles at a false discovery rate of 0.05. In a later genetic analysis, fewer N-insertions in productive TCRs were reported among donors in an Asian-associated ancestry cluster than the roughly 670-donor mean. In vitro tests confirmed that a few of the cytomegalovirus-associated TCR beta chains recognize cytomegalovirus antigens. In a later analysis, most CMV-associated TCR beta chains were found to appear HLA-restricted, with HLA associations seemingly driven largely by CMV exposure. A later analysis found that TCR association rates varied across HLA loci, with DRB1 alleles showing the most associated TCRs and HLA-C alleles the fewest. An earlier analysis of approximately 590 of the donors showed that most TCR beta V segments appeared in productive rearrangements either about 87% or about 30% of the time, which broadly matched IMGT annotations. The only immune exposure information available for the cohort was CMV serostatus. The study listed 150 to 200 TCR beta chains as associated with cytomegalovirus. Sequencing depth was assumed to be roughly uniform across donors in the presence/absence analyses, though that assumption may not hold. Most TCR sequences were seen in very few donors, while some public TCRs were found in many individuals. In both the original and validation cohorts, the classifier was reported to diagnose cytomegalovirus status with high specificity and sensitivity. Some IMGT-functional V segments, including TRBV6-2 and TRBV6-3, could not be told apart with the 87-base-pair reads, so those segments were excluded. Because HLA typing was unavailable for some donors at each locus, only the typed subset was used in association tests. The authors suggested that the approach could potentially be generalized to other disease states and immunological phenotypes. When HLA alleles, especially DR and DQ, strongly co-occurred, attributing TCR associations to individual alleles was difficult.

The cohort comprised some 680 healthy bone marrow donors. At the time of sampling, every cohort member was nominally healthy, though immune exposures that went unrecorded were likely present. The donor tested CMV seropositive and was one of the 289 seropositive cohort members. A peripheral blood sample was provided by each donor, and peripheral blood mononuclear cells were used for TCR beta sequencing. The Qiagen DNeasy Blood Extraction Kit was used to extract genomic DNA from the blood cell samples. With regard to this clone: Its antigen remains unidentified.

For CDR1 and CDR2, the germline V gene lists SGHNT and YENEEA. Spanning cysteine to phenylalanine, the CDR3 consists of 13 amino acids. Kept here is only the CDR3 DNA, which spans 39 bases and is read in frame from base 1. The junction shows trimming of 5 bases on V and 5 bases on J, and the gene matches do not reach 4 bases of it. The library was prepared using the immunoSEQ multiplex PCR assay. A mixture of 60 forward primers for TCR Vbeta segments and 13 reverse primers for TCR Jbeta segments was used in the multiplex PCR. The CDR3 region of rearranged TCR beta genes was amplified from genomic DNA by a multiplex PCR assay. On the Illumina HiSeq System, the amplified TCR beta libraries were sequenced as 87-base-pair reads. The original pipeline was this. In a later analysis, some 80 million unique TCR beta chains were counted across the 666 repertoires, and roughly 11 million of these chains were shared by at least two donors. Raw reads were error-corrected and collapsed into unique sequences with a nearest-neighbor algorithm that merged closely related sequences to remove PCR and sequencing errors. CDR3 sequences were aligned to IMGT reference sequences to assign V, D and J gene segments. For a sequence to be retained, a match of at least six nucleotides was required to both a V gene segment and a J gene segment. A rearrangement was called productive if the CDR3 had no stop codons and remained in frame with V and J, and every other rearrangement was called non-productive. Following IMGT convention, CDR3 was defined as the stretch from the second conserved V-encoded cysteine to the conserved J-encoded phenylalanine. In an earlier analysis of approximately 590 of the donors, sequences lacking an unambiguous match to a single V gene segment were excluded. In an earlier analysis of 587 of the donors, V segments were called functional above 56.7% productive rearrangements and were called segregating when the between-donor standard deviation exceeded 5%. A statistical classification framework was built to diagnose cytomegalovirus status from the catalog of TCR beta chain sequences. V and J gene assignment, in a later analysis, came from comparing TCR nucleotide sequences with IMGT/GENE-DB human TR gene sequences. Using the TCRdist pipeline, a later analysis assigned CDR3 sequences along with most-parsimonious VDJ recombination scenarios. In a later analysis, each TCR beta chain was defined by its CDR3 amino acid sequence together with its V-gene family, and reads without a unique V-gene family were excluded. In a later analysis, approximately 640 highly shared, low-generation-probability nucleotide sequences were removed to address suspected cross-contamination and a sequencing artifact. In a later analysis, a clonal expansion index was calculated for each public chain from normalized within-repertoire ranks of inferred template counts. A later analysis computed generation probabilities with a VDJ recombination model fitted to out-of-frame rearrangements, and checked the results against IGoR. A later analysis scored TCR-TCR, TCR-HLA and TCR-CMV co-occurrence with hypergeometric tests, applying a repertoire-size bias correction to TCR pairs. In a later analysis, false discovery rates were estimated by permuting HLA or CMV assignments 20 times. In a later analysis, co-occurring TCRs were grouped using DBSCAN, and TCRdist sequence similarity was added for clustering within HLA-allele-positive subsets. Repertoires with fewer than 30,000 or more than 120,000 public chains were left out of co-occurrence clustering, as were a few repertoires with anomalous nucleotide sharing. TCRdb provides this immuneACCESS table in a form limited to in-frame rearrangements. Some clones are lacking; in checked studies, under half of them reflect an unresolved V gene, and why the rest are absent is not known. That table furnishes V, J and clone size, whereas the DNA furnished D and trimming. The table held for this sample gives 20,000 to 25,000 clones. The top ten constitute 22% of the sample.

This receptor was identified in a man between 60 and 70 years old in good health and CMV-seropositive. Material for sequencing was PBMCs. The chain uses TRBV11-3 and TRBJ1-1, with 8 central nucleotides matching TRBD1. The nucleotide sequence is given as TGTGCCAGCAGCCCCGGACAGGGAACTGAAGCTTTCTTT. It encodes CASSPGQGTEAFF.